The 5 T cell receptor beta chains listed next were all sequenced from one sample in a study of blood T cell repertoires in COVID-19. Clones were read by immunoSEQ multiplex PCR, and TCRdb kept only the in-frame ones, dropping some. This sample carries under 200,000 clones, around 86% of them seen once, and the ten largest clones take 8% to 10%. The sequenced material came from peripheral blood. The source of these receptors is a man in his sixties with acute or convalescent COVID-19.

The table lists this clone with a few counts. The V call is TRBV19, the J call TRBJ1-3, with D perhaps matching TRBD1 (6 bases). Trimming cost V 4 bases and J 0 bases, with 13 bases left between them. Germline V gene lookup returns CDR1 LNHDA and CDR2 SQIVND (reference sequence). The CDR3 is 16 amino acids. The DNA of the CDR3 is TGTGCCAGTAGTACCCGCTGGACAGTCTCTGGAAACACCATATATTTT. Its protein product is CASSTRWTVSGNTIYF.

The genes are TRBV28 and TRBJ2-1; D ambiguous. Trimming removed 10 bases from V and 0 bases from J, with 13 bases in between. The CDR3 contains 14 residues. CDR1 and CDR2 (germline): MDHEN, SYDVKM. This CDR3 reads CAIEARTSYNEQFF. The CDR3 bases are TGTGCCATCGAGGCAAGAACCTCCTACAATGAGCAGTTCTTC. Together with reference TRBV28 and TRBJ2-1, the CDR3 gives the full variable domain: DVKVTQSSRYLVKRTGEKVFLECVQDMDHENMFWYRQDPGLGLRLIYFSYDVKMKEKGDIPEGYSVSREKKERFSLILESASTNQTSMYLCAIEARTSYNEQFFGPGTRLTVL.

In its sample, this clone was seen a few times. The chain combines TRBV4-2 with TRBJ2-2; maybe TRBD2 (5 bases). Germline CDR1 and CDR2: LGHNA and YNFKEQ. The CDR3 has 13 amino acids. The V and J ends lost 4 bases and 7 bases respectively, with 10 bases between them. The CDR3 loop is CASSPDEGGELFF. The CDR3 DNA follows: TGTGCCAGCAGCCCAGATGAGGGCGGGGAGCTGTTTTTT.

This chain connects TRBV5-1 to TRBJ2-5; D possibly corresponds to TRBD2 (5 bases). V lost 0 bases and J lost 0, with 9 bases in between. Germline V gene lookup returns CDR1 SGHRS and CDR2 YFSETQ. The CDR3 is made up of 15 amino acids. CDR3 region: CASSLGPGDQETQYF. The CDR3 bases are TGCGCCAGCAGCTTGGGGCCCGGGGACCAAGAGACCCAGTACTTC. Combining the CDR3 with reference TRBV5-1 and TRBJ2-5 gives the whole variable domain KAGVTQTPRYLIKTRGQQVTLSCSPISGHRSVSWYQQTPGQGLQFLFEYFSETQRNKGNFPGRFSGRQFSNSRSEMNVSTLELGDSALYLCASSLGPGDQETQYFGPGTRLLVL.

The chain carries TRBV10-3 and TRBJ1-1; the match to TRBD1 covers 7 bases. Germline lookup yields CDR1 ENHRY and CDR2 SYGVKD. The junction had 4 bases not matched to a gene; V was cut back by 3 bases and J by 3 bases. The CDR3 has 14 amino acids. CDR3 amino acids: CAISDPRGDTEAFF. CDR3 coding DNA: TGTGCCATCAGTGACCCCAGGGGGGACACTGAAGCTTTCTTT.